Each of the 15 T cell receptor beta chains below was sequenced from the same sample in a study of OX40 agonist ivuxolimab in advanced cancers. Sequenced by immunoSEQ multiplex PCR; TCRdb stores in-frame clones only, minus some. The sample records around 80,000 clones, 70% to 90% being singletons. The material was CD4+ or CD8+ T cells sorted from blood, obtained in a trial of the OX40 agonist ivuxolimab. The source is an adult with an advanced solid tumor such as melanoma, head and neck, liver or kidney cancer.

J is TRBJ1-5 and V is TRBV10-3; no clear D. V lost 8 bases and J lost 5, with 10 bases in between. CDR1 is ENHRY and CDR2 is SYGVKD in the germline V gene. This CDR3 contains 12 residues. Written as DNA, the CDR3 is TGTGCCATCGGGGAAGCGGATCAGCCCCAGCATTTT. Protein product: CAIGEADQPQHF.

This clone was counted once. The chain couples TRBV4-3 to TRBJ2-1; 10 bases agree with TRBD2. Germline assignment: CDR1 LGHNA and CDR2 YSLEER. Trimming cost V 1 base and J 5 bases; bases outside gene matches: 5. CDR3 size: 16 residues. The CDR3 DNA reads as TGCGCCAGCAGCCAAGGGACTAGCGGTAGGGACAATGAGCAGTTCTTC. As protein: CASSQGTSGRDNEQFF.

This chain joins TRBV18 and TRBJ2-3; 7 positions match TRBD2. The CDR3 length is 15 residues. Trimming cost V 2 bases and J 6 bases; bases outside gene matches: 8. Germline-derived CDR1 and CDR2 are KGHSH and LQKENI. The CDR3 loop reads CASSPFGGSGDTQYF. As DNA, the CDR3 is TGTGCCAGCTCACCATTTGGCGGGAGCGGTGATACGCAGTATTTT.

J is TRBJ2-1 and V is TRBV5-1; possible D gene TRBD1, 8 bases. CDR3 length: 18 residues. CDR1 is SGHRS and CDR2 is YFSETQ in the germline V gene. The V end lost 5 bases, the J end lost 7 bases, and 28 bases lay between the germline ends. The CDR3 bases are TGCGCCAGCAGTGGGGGGGGACAGGCCCTCGACTACCTGAATGAGCAGTTCTTC. As protein: CASSGGGQALDYLNEQFF. The full variable domain, in which reference TRBV5-1 and TRBJ2-1 provide the parts outside the CDR3, is KAGVTQTPRYLIKTRGQQVTLSCSPISGHRSVSWYQQTPGQGLQFLFEYFSETQRNKGNFPGRFSGRQFSNSRSEMNVSTLELGDSALYLCASSGGGQALDYLNEQFFGPGTRLTVL.

The rearrangement links TRBV14 to TRBJ1-3; D is undetermined. This CDR3 contains 13 residues. Germline-derived CDR1 and CDR2 are SGHDN and FVKESK. Between the trimmed V and J ends, which lost 1 base and 4 bases, there was a span of 5 bases. CDR3 region: CASSQAIGNTIYF. CDR3 DNA sequence: TGTGCCAGCAGCCAAGCAATAGGAAACACCATATATTTT. Using reference TRBV14 and TRBJ1-3 for the parts outside the CDR3, the full variable domain is EAGVTQFPSHSVIEKGQTVTLRCDPISGHDNLYWYRRVMGKEIKFLLHFVKESKQDESGMPNNRFLAERTGGTYSTLKVQPAELEDSGVYFCASSQAIGNTIYFGEGSWLTVV.

The chain combines TRBV10-3 with TRBJ2-3, with TRBD1 matching 8 bases. The CDR3 is made up of 15 amino acids. Per the germline V gene, CDR1 is ENHRY and CDR2 is SYGVKD. With 5 bases clipped from V and 3 bases from J, the junction kept 7 bases outside the gene matches. The CDR3: CAISPRQGKTDTQYF. The CDR3 DNA reads as TGTGCCATCAGTCCTCGACAGGGGAAGACAGATACGCAGTATTTT.

As regards this clone: Other DNA sequences in this specimen translate into the identical CDR3. V and J are TRBV19 and TRBJ1-5; TRBD1 matches 9 bases. CDR1 LNHDA and CDR2 SQIVND come from the germline V gene (reference sequence). V dropped 6 bases and J dropped 4; count of bases not matched to a gene: 1. The CDR3 is made up of 13 amino acids. Here the CDR3 DNA reads TGTGCCAGTAGCGGGACAGGGAATCAGCCCCAGCATTTT. It specifies CASSGTGNQPQHF.

This chain uses TRBV4-1 with TRBJ1-6, with D unclear. Germline V CDR1 and CDR2: MGHRA, YSYEKL. The CDR3 extends over 15 amino acids. The V gene lost 8 bases and the J gene lost 6 bases, with 17 bases spanning the gap. The CDR3 region has the DNA TGCGCCAGCGTCGAAAGGGAGTTCGGTAATTCACCCCTCCACTTT. It codes for CASVEREFGNSPLHF.

This rearrangement joins TRBV28 to TRBJ2-6; D is ambiguous. From germline, CDR1 is MDHEN and CDR2 SYDVKM. There are 14 residues in the CDR3. The V gene lost 6 bases and the J gene lost 0 bases, with 6 bases spanning the gap. In DNA, the CDR3 is TGTGCCAGCAGAACCCCCTCTGGGGCCAACGTCCTGACTTTC. Its protein product is CASRTPSGANVLTF.

The V and J genes are TRBV6-5 and TRBJ2-7; 8 nucleotides line up with TRBD2. Germline trimming cut 7 bases from V and 2 bases from J; bases unmatched to any gene: 4. Germline V CDR1 and CDR2: MNHEY, SVGAGI. The CDR3 runs 13 residues. Here the CDR3 DNA reads TGTGCCAGCAACTTAGCGGGGACCTACGAGCAGTACTTC. This gives the protein CASNLAGTYEQYF.

V gene TRBV6-1 combines with J gene TRBJ1-2, with D hard to call. Trimming removed 1 base at V and 4 bases at J, with 7 bases between. The CDR3 is 13 residues long. The germline gives CDR1 MNHNS, CDR2 SASEGT. CDR3 sequence reads: CASSEGQTYGYTF. The CDR3 DNA follows: TGTGCCAGCAGTGAAGGGCAGACCTATGGCTACACCTTC.

This clone showed up just once. This chain links TRBV10-3 with TRBJ2-1; the D gene is possibly TRBD1 (5 bases). This CDR3 comprises 15 residues. Germline V gives CDR1 ENHRY, CDR2 SYGVKD. With 3 bases removed from V and 3 bases from J, the gap between germline ends came to 12 bases. The DNA for the CDR3 is TGTGCCATCAGTGACCGGCAGGGTAGCTACAATGAGCAGTTCTTC. Translated, it gives CAISDRQGSYNEQFF.

The rearrangement joins TRBV18 to TRBJ2-7; the match to TRBD1 covers 10 bases. Germline V gene sequence: CDR1 KGHSH, CDR2 LQKENI. J gave up 6 bases and V 5 bases, and 10 bases lay outside the gene matches. The CDR3 is 15 amino acids. The DNA of the CDR3 is TGTGCCAGCTCAGTCCAAGGACAGGGGGTAGGCGAGCAGTACTTC. It codes for CASSVQGQGVGEQYF.

This clone showed up just once. V gene TRBV18 combines with J gene TRBJ2-3, with no clear D. The CDR3 is made up of 14 amino acids. The germline V and J ends were trimmed by 5 bases and 1 base, with 10 bases remaining between them. Looked up from germline, CDR1 is KGHSH and CDR2 is LQKENI. For the CDR3, the DNA is TGTGCCAGCTCAGTTAATTCGGGCACAGATACGCAGTATTTT. This gives the protein CASSVNSGTDTQYF.

The rearrangement joins TRBV19 to TRBJ1-1; D unclear. CDR1 is LNHDA, CDR2 SQIVND, per germline (reference sequence). This CDR3 has 15 residues. V was cut by 2 bases and J by 6 bases, with 16 bases left in between. The CDR3 sequence: CASSISGRGRPEAFF. The CDR3 DNA sequence: TGTGCCAGTAGTATATCAGGACGGGGAAGGCCTGAAGCTTTCTTT.